This entry lists 8 T cell receptor beta chains sequenced from one sample in a study of CD8 T cells in ankylosing spondylitis. These receptors have no known antigen. Study results and limitations: A motif of several highly homologous TCR beta variants was seen as apparently characteristic of ankylosing spondylitis blood.

TCRdb re-called the 5' RACE reads with MiXCR, one entry per CDR3 protein. The data hold roughly 670,000 distinct CDR3 sequences, with under 20% observed a single time. The specimen was blood, either unsorted or a sorted T cell fraction (not recorded which). Every receptor here comes from a male donor with ankylosing spondylitis.

This clonotype was detected many times. The V call is TRBV29-1, the J call TRBJ1-4; 8 bases map to TRBD1. V lost 5 bases to trimming and J lost 8 bases; unmatched junction nucleotides: 7. From germline, CDR1 is SQVTM and CDR2 ANQGSEA. CDR3 length equals 13 residues. DNA for the CDR3: TGCAGCGTTCCGGACAGGGTGGGCGAAAAACTGTTTTTT. Translated, it gives CSVPDRVGEKLFF.

The rearrangement uses TRBV10-3 and TRBJ2-1; D not resolved. The CDR3 covers 13 residues. Trimming stripped 7 bases from V and 6 bases from J, with 13 bases between. Germline CDR1 ENHRY, CDR2 SYGVKD. The CDR3 protein is CAIKSENFNEQFF. The CDR3 region has the DNA TGTGCCATCAAGTCGGAGAATTTCAATGAGCAGTTCTTC.

The V gene is TRBV4-1, the J gene TRBJ2-5, with 11 bases lining up with TRBD2. V gave up 4 bases and J gave up 5 bases; unmatched junction bases: 6. The CDR3 is 15 amino acids. Germline CDR1 reads MGHRA; CDR2 reads YSYEKL. The CDR3 DNA sequence: TGCGCCAGCAGCCTTAGCGGGGGGGCAGGGGAGACCCAGTACTTC. Translating gives CASSLSGGAGETQYF.

This clonotype has more than one count but fewer than ten. This chain uses TRBV7-6 with TRBJ2-3; D is uncertain. The CDR3 has 14 residues. Germline V gives CDR1 SGHVS, CDR2 FNYEAQ. The germline V and J ends were trimmed by 5 bases and 5 bases, with 14 bases remaining between them. CDR3 sequence reads: CASSPRPLLDTQYF. The CDR3 DNA is TGTGCCAGCAGCCCAAGACCGCTGCTAGATACGCAGTATTTT.

A few counts support this clonotype. The J gene is TRBJ2-3, the V gene TRBV9, with D tentatively TRBD1 (6 bases). The V gene lost 3 bases and the J gene lost 2 bases, with 13 bases spanning the gap. This CDR3 is 15 amino acids long. Germline CDR1 is SGDLS and CDR2 is YYNGEE. CDR3: CASSAGESPTDTQYF. CDR3 bases: TGTGCCAGCAGCGCAGGGGAGTCCCCCACAGATACGCAGTATTTT.

The rearrangement links TRBV3-1 to TRBJ1-5; D remains ambiguous. Deletions cut 1 base from V and 10 bases from J, with 11 bases between. This CDR3 comprises 13 residues. The germline CDR1 and CDR2 sequences are LGHDT and YNNKEL (reference sequence). CDR3 sequence: CASSQGRAQPQHF. The CDR3 DNA reads TGTGCCAGCAGCCAAGGGAGGGCGCAACCCCAGCATTTT.

This clonotype was seen a handful of times. This chain links TRBV12-3 or TRBV12-4 with TRBJ2-1; 8 nucleotides agree with TRBD2. The J segment lost 2 bases and the V segment lost 7 bases, leaving 7 bases of the junction unmatched. The CDR3 has 15 amino acids. This chain's CDR3 is CASIRSGAAYNEQFF. Here the CDR3 DNA reads TGTGCCAGCATCCGTAGCGGGGCTGCCTACAATGAGCAGTTCTTC.

This clonotype was found a few times. The chain couples TRBV20-1 to TRBJ2-5, with D unresolved. V lost 0 bases and J lost 1, with 12 bases in between. The CDR3 covers 15 residues. Germline lookup yields CDR1 DFQATT and CDR2 SNEGSKA (reference sequence). The CDR3 loop is CSARDLAGAQETQYF. CDR3 nucleotide sequence: TGCAGTGCTAGAGATTTGGCAGGAGCCCAAGAGACCCAGTACTTC.